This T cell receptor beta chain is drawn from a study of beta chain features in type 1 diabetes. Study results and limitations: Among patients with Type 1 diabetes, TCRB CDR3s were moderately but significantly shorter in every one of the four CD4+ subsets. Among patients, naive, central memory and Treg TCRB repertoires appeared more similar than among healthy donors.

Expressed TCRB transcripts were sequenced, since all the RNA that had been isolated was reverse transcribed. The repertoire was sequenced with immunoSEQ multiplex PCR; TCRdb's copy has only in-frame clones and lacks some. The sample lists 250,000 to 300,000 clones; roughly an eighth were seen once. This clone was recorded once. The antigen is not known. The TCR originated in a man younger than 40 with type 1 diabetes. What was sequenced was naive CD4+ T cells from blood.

The CDR3 region is CASNSGTREDTQYF. The CDR3, as DNA: TGTGCCAGTAATAGCGGGACTCGGGAAGATACGCAGTATTTT. V usage is TRBV19 and J usage is TRBJ2-3, with 8 bases identical to TRBD2. This CDR3 spans 14 amino acids. CDR1 LNHDA and CDR2 SQIVND come from the germline V gene (reference sequence). J lost 5 bases, V lost 7 bases, and 8 bases had no gene match.